These T cell receptor beta chains were read from a single sample in a study of blood T cell repertoires in COVID-19. Produced via immunoSEQ multiplex PCR; TCRdb's table is partial and in-frame only. The sample holds hundreds of thousands of clones, approximately 88% seen once. Input material: peripheral blood. These receptors were taken from a man aged 40-49 years with acute or convalescent COVID-19. CDR3s include the opening cysteine and the closing phenylalanine or tryptophan. Each record gives: V gene, J gene, CDR3 protein.

V gene: TRBV7-9
J gene: TRBJ1-3
CDR3 protein: CASSLSGSPSGNTIYF

V gene: TRBV19
J gene: TRBJ1-2
CDR3 protein: CASSIGTPLEGYTF

V gene: TRBV11-3
J gene: TRBJ2-6
CDR3 protein: CASSSRQSGANVLTF

V gene: TRBV5-1
J gene: TRBJ1-1
CDR3 protein: CASSFSGDTEAFF

V gene: TRBV7-6
J gene: TRBJ1-1
CDR3 protein: CASSLSTAYTEAFF

V gene: TRBV6-6
J gene: TRBJ2-1
CDR3 protein: CASSRLADYNEQFF

V gene: TRBV2
J gene: TRBJ2-2
CDR3 protein: CASTLQGATGELFF

V gene: TRBV29-1
J gene: TRBJ2-1
CDR3 protein: CSVGGVAGLGVNEQFF

V gene: TRBV5-5
J gene: TRBJ1-4
CDR3 protein: CASSLTGTSEEKLFF

V gene: TRBV19
J gene: TRBJ1-3
CDR3 protein: CASSVNLRDTIYF

V gene: TRBV5-1
J gene: TRBJ2-3
CDR3 protein: CASSFASGSRGTDTQYF

V gene: TRBV30
J gene: TRBJ2-5
CDR3 protein: CAWARGQETQYF

V gene: TRBV5-4
J gene: TRBJ2-1
CDR3 protein: CASSLGLSSYNEQFF

V gene: TRBV7-9
J gene: TRBJ2-1
CDR3 protein: CASSGTSGNEQFF

V gene: TRBV27
J gene: TRBJ1-5
CDR3 protein: CASAGGGEYNQPQHF

V gene: TRBV29-1
J gene: TRBJ2-1
CDR3 protein: CSVEPVGAGEQFF

V gene: TRBV7-9
J gene: TRBJ1-4
CDR3 protein: CASSVQGPSEKLFF

V gene: TRBV3-1/TRBV3-2
J gene: TRBJ1-1
CDR3 protein: CASSPREGRPNTEAFF

V gene: TRBV2
J gene: TRBJ1-1
CDR3 protein: CASSGLTGNTEAFF

V gene: TRBV13
J gene: TRBJ1-1
CDR3 protein: CASSWDREGEAFF

V gene: TRBV18
J gene: TRBJ2-3
CDR3 protein: CASSPRTSGSTDTQYF

V gene: TRBV18
J gene: TRBJ1-1
CDR3 protein: CASSSGGRNTEAFF

V gene: TRBV6-5
J gene: TRBJ2-1
CDR3 protein: CASSSDYASSYNEQFF

V gene: TRBV27
J gene: TRBJ2-1
CDR3 protein: CASRRQGGNNEQFF

V gene: TRBV19
J gene: TRBJ2-7
CDR3 protein: CASSLGQNSYEQYF

V gene: TRBV9
J gene: TRBJ2-1
CDR3 protein: CASSVGGGIIYEQFF

V gene: TRBV28
J gene: TRBJ1-4
CDR3 protein: CASSSPQTGGGEKLFF

V gene: TRBV13
J gene: TRBJ1-2
CDR3 protein: CASSFGTNGYTF

V gene: TRBV5-1
J gene: TRBJ1-1
CDR3 protein: CASSFLTGNTEAFF

V gene: TRBV3-1/TRBV3-2
J gene: TRBJ2-2
CDR3 protein: CASSPSGPGELFF

V gene: TRBV12-3/TRBV12-4
J gene: TRBJ2-1
CDR3 protein: CASSNYRAEQFF

V gene: TRBV5-1
J gene: TRBJ1-1
CDR3 protein: CASSSLLTGTEAFF

V gene: TRBV10-3
J gene: TRBJ2-7
CDR3 protein: CAISDNRGLSYEQYF

V gene: TRBV4-1
J gene: TRBJ2-1
CDR3 protein: CASSLLGGSSEAEQFF

V gene: TRBV7-9
J gene: TRBJ1-1
CDR3 protein: CASSVQGNTEAFF

V gene: TRBV6-6
J gene: TRBJ2-7
CDR3 protein: CASTQSYEQYF

V gene: TRBV2
J gene: TRBJ1-1
CDR3 protein: CASSEQGMNTEAFF

V gene: TRBV6-5
J gene: TRBJ2-1
CDR3 protein: CASSSPPDNEQFF

V gene: TRBV11-2
J gene: TRBJ1-1
CDR3 protein: CASSLEGGTEAFF

V gene: TRBV6-6
J gene: TRBJ1-5
CDR3 protein: CASSFGGRRTQPQHF

V gene: TRBV18
J gene: TRBJ2-3
CDR3 protein: CASSRTGGRDTQYF

V gene: TRBV6-2/TRBV6-3
J gene: TRBJ1-2
CDR3 protein: CASSDRGLPVYGYTF

V gene: TRBV5-8
J gene: TRBJ2-7
CDR3 protein: CASSFISGIGGSYEQYF

V gene: TRBV19
J gene: TRBJ1-3
CDR3 protein: CASSMRTAAGTIYF

V gene: TRBV11-3
J gene: TRBJ1-1
CDR3 protein: CASSFSTGDTEAFF

V gene: TRBV10-3
J gene: TRBJ2-1
CDR3 protein: CAIRLAAQVDEQFF

V gene: TRBV12-5
J gene: TRBJ2-2
CDR3 protein: CASGMERIGTGELFF

V gene: TRBV29-1
J gene: TRBJ2-5
CDR3 protein: CSLATSAAETQYF

V gene: TRBV5-1
J gene: TRBJ2-1
CDR3 protein: CASSIAGGSYNEQFF

V gene: TRBV15
J gene: TRBJ1-2
CDR3 protein: CATSRDLTGIYGYTF

V gene: TRBV6-5
J gene: TRBJ1-2
CDR3 protein: CASSGPLGYTF

V gene: TRBV27
J gene: TRBJ1-1
CDR3 protein: CASSLDRARTEAFF

V gene: TRBV13
J gene: TRBJ2-7
CDR3 protein: CASSSLAGVQNEQYF

V gene: TRBV7-2
J gene: TRBJ1-3
CDR3 protein: CASSSVLGQGNTIYF

V gene: TRBV24-1
J gene: TRBJ2-1
CDR3 protein: CATSDPGQADNEQFF